One and the same sample provided the 24 T cell receptor beta chains below, sequenced in a study of T cell clones after liver transplantation. Libraries were prepared by immunoSEQ multiplex PCR; TCRdb keeps only in-frame clonotypes and omits some of them. This sample has 65,000 to 70,000 clones, with more than 85% found just once. The sequencing here drew on CD4+ T cells from blood, taken about 26 months after liver transplant. The source of these receptors is a human patient who received a liver transplant. The graft donor may be the source of some T cells.

V and J are TRBV6-5 and TRBJ2-1; 8 positions match TRBD2. This CDR3 region has 15 residues. V trimming: 6 bases; J trimming: 2 bases; junction bases outside the gene matches: 6. In germline, CDR1 is MNHEY, CDR2 SVGAGI. The CDR3 sequence is CASSLSGLAYNEQFF. DNA of the CDR3: TGTGCCAGCAGCCTATCGGGACTAGCCTACAATGAGCAGTTCTTC.

This clone was recorded only once. This chain links TRBV2 with TRBJ2-1, with a tentative D call TRBD2 (5 bases). The CDR3 is made up of 13 amino acids. V was clipped by 4 bases and J by 7 bases, with 11 bases between them. CDR1 and CDR2 (germline): SNHLY, FYNNEI. DNA for the CDR3: TGTGCCAGCAGTGGGGAGATGGGTAATGAGCAGTTCTTC. Its protein product is CASSGEMGNEQFF.

The chain is built from TRBV7-3 and TRBJ1-4; no reliable D call. The CDR3 length is 10 residues. Germline CDR1 SGHTA, CDR2 FQGTGA. V gave up 0 bases and J gave up 14 bases, with 4 bases separating them. CDR3 residues: CASSLTYLFF. In nucleotides, the CDR3 is TGTGCCAGCAGCTTAACTTACCTGTTTTTT. The entire variable domain, with the rest obtained from reference TRBV7-3 and TRBJ1-4, is as follows: GAGVSQTPSNKVTEKGKYVELRCDPISGHTALYWYRQSLGQGPEFLIYFQGTGAADDSGLPNDRFFAVRPEGSVSTLKIQRTERGDSAVYLCASSLTYLFFGSGTQLSVL.

The chain links TRBV7-6 to TRBJ1-1, with 7 bases lining up with TRBD1. CDR1 is SGHVS, CDR2 FNYEAQ, per germline. CDR3 length: 15 amino acids. The trim removed 0 bases at V and 5 bases at J, leaving 6 bases unmatched. The CDR3: CASSLAGGARTEAFF. In nucleotides, the CDR3 is TGTGCCAGCAGCTTAGCAGGGGGCGCTCGGACTGAAGCTTTCTTT.

The J gene is TRBJ2-5, the V gene TRBV28, with 8 positions matching TRBD1. The length of the CDR3 is 15 residues. V was pared by 3 bases and J by 6 bases, with 9 bases of the junction left unmatched. Germline V lookup: CDR1 MDHEN, CDR2 SYDVKM. The CDR3 nucleotides are TGTGCCAGCAGTTTTGGTACAGGGGGAATAAAGACCCAGTACTTC. This encodes CASSFGTGGIKTQYF. Combining the CDR3 with reference TRBV28 and TRBJ2-5 gives the whole variable domain DVKVTQSSRYLVKRTGEKVFLECVQDMDHENMFWYRQDPGLGLRLIYFSYDVKMKEKGDIPEGYSVSREKKERFSLILESASTNQTSMYLCASSFGTGGIKTQYFGPGTRLLVL.

The chain joins TRBV18 to TRBJ1-1; D is possibly TRBD1 (6 bases). The CDR3 length is 15 residues. The germline V gene has CDR1 KGHSH and CDR2 LQKENI. The V end lost 5 bases, the J end lost 1 base, and 14 bases lay between the germline ends. The CDR3 DNA reads as TGTGCCAGCTCATCGTACCGACAGGCGAACACTGAAGCTTTCTTT. It encodes CASSSYRQANTEAFF.

For this clone: Other DNA sequences in the sample encode the same CDR3. The chain couples TRBV11-3 to TRBJ1-1, with D uncertain. Trimming left V 0 bases short and J 1 base short, with 3 bases between. Per germline, CDR1 SGHNT and CDR2 YENEEA. The CDR3 contains 13 residues. The CDR3 loop is CASSLDRNTEAFF. CDR3 bases: TGTGCCAGCAGCTTAGATAGGAACACTGAAGCTTTCTTT.

The chain employs TRBV5-1 and TRBJ2-7; TRBD2 aligns across 14 bases. The CDR3 is 17 residues long. Germline loops: CDR1 SGHRS, CDR2 YFSETQ. V shed 1 base, J shed 4 bases, and the junction held 7 bases outside the gene matches. The CDR3 reads CASSLNFGTSGSYEQYF. In DNA form, the CDR3 reads TGCGCCAGCAGCTTGAACTTCGGGACTAGCGGGAGTTACGAGCAGTACTTC.

The J gene is TRBJ1-1, the V gene TRBV9, with D possibly matching TRBD1 (5 bases). With 0 bases removed from V and 1 base from J, the gap between germline ends came to 10 bases. Germline V gives CDR1 SGDLS, CDR2 YYNGEE. The CDR3 totals 15 residues. CDR3 loop: CASSVDGHPNTEAFF. The DNA of the CDR3 is TGTGCCAGCAGCGTAGACGGACACCCGAACACTGAAGCTTTCTTT.

The V and J genes are TRBV28 and TRBJ2-3; no reliable D call. The CDR3 contains 12 residues. V gave up 5 bases and J gave up 4 bases, with 7 bases separating them. Germline V gene data show CDR1 as MDHEN and CDR2 as SYDVKM. The CDR3 DNA reads as TGTGCCAGCAGTCCCCCTTCAGATACGCAGTATTTT. Its protein product is CASSPPSDTQYF.

The CDR3 nucleotides read TGTGCCAGTAGTCTAGGACAGGTTTTACCTAATGGCTACACCTTC. It yields the protein CASSLGQVLPNGYTF. The V gene is TRBV19, the J gene TRBJ1-2, with 7 bases lining up with TRBD1. The CDR3 is made up of 15 amino acids. CDR1 LNHDA and CDR2 SQIVND come from the germline V gene (reference sequence). V lost 5 bases, J lost 6 bases, and 12 bases stayed unmatched.

The rearrangement uses TRBV19 and TRBJ1-1; D may be TRBD1 (5 bases). Germline CDR1 and CDR2: LNHDA and SQIVND (reference sequence). The CDR3 consists of 16 residues. Trimming left V 5 bases short and J 7 bases short, with 23 bases between. The CDR3 region is CASSSSRERGSIEAFF. CDR3 coding DNA: TGTGCCAGTAGTTCCTCCCGCGAGAGGGGATCCATTGAAGCTTTCTTT.

This chain uses TRBV28 with TRBJ2-5; D is perhaps TRBD2 (6 bases). This CDR3 has 13 residues. Germline V lookup: CDR1 MDHEN, CDR2 SYDVKM. With 6 bases removed from V and 8 bases from J, the gap between germline ends came to 16 bases. The CDR3 is CASSPGGPPTQYF. The DNA of the CDR3 is TGTGCCAGCAGCCCCGGGGGACCGCCAACCCAGTACTTC.

The V and J genes are TRBV7-9 and TRBJ2-7; 9 positions match TRBD1. Germline V gene sequence: CDR1 SEHNR, CDR2 FQNEAQ (reference sequence). Trimming cost V 5 bases and J 3 bases; bases outside gene matches: 8. There are 15 residues in the CDR3. Here the CDR3 reads CASSLPGTGIYEQYF. Written as DNA, the CDR3 is TGTGCCAGCAGCCTCCCTGGGACAGGGATCTACGAGCAGTACTTC.

As to this clone: The sample contains more than one DNA sequence encoding this CDR3. This sequence joins TRBV7-9 and TRBJ1-4; 9 bases map to TRBD1. CDR1 and CDR2 (germline): SEHNR, FQNEAQ (reference sequence). V gave up 5 bases and J gave up 5 bases; unmatched junction bases: 3. This CDR3 contains 14 residues. CDR3 coding DNA: TGTGCCAGCAGCCTAGGACAGGGGAATGAAAAACTGTTTTTT. This codes for CASSLGQGNEKLFF.

The chain links TRBV21-1 to TRBJ2-1. TRBV21-1 is described as a pseudogene. CDR3 length: 10 amino acids. This chain's CDR3 is CASSSLGQFF. The CDR3 nucleotides are TGTGCCAGCAGCTCATTGGGGCAGTTCTTC.

V and J are TRBV6-5 and TRBJ2-7, with a tentative D call TRBD1 (6 bases). V shed 0 bases and J shed 0 bases, with 9 bases lying between them. This CDR3 contains 15 residues. Germline lookup yields CDR1 MNHEY and CDR2 SVGAGI. The CDR3 bases are TGTGCCAGCAGTTACTCCCGGACAGTCTCCTACGAGCAGTACTTC. Its translation: CASSYSRTVSYEQYF.

CDR3 sequence: CASSWGGFTDTQYF. CDR3 bases: TGTGCCAGCAGTTGGGGAGGCTTCACAGATACGCAGTATTTT. This chain joins TRBV27 and TRBJ2-3; TRBD2 might be the D (6 bases). The CDR3 spans 14 residues. Trimming removed 4 bases at V and 2 bases at J, with 10 bases between. Germline-derived CDR1 and CDR2 are MNHEY and SMNVEV (reference sequence).

This chain joins TRBV7-9 and TRBJ1-1; D remains ambiguous. Germline CDR1 reads SEHNR; CDR2 reads FQNEAQ (reference sequence). Deletions cut 5 bases from V and 1 base from J, with 14 bases between. CDR3 length: 15 residues. The CDR3, as DNA: TGTGCCAGCAGCGCAATAAGAGGGAGGAACACTGAAGCTTTCTTT. It codes for CASSAIRGRNTEAFF. Using reference TRBV7-9 and TRBJ1-1 for the parts outside the CDR3, the full variable domain is DTGVSQNPRHKITKRGQNVTFRCDPISEHNRLYWYRQTLGQGPEFLTYFQNEAQLEKSRLLSDRFSAERPKGSFSTLEIQRTEQGDSAMYLCASSAIRGRNTEAFFGQGTRLTVV.

The chain has TRBV6-1 and TRBJ2-3; D gene ambiguous. This CDR3 has 13 residues. The germline V gene encodes CDR1 MNHNS and CDR2 SASEGT. The V and J ends lost 10 bases and 5 bases respectively, with 16 bases between them. CDR3 sequence: CATSPAWGDTQYF. The CDR3 DNA sequence: TGTGCCACCTCACCCGCCTGGGGAGATACGCAGTATTTT.

This chain uses TRBV27 with TRBJ2-5, with TRBD1 matching over 9 bases. CDR3 size: 16 residues. Per germline, CDR1 MNHEY and CDR2 SMNVEV (reference sequence). V dropped 7 bases and J dropped 5; count of bases not matched to a gene: 14. The CDR3 region has the DNA TGTGCCAGCAAGGTGTCCTGGGGACAGGGTCGGGAGACCCAGTACTTC. It translates to CASKVSWGQGRETQYF.

The chain employs TRBV28 and TRBJ2-5, with 8 bases matching TRBD1. The germline V gene encodes CDR1 MDHEN and CDR2 SYDVKM. This CDR3 has 15 residues. J gave up 2 bases and V 5 bases, and 7 bases lay outside the gene matches. The CDR3 reads CASSPTGAVQETQYF. The CDR3 DNA follows: TGTGCCAGCAGTCCGACAGGGGCCGTACAAGAGACCCAGTACTTC.

The V gene is TRBV6-5, the J gene TRBJ2-7; 10 positions agree with TRBD2. Germline CDR1 MNHEY, CDR2 SVGAGI. Trimming cost V 6 bases and J 5 bases; bases outside gene matches: 10. The CDR3 runs to 15 residues. DNA of the CDR3: TGTGCCAGCAGACATAGCGGGAGGACTGACCACGAGCAGTACTTC. This gives the protein CASRHSGRTDHEQYF.

V is TRBV5-1 and J is TRBJ2-3; TRBD2 matches at 11 bases. The V and J ends lost 0 bases and 8 bases, in that order; junction bases with no gene match: 20. Germline V gene sequence: CDR1 SGHRS, CDR2 YFSETQ. This CDR3 has 20 amino acids. Here the CDR3 reads CASSLGTTSGSQGGAVTQYF. The CDR3, as DNA: TGCGCCAGCAGCTTGGGCACCACTAGCGGGAGCCAGGGCGGGGCAGTTACGCAGTATTTT.